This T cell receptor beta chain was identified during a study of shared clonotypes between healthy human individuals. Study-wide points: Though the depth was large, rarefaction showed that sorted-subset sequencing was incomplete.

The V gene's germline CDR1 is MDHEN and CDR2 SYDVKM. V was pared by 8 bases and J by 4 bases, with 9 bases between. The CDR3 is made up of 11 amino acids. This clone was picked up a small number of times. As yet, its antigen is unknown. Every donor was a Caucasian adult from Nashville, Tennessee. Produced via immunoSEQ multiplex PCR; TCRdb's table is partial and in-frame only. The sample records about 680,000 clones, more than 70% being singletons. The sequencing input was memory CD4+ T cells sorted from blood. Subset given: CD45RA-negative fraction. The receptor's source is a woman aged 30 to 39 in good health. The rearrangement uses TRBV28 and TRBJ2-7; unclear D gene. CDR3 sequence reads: CASQGRYEQYF. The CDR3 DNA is TGTGCCAGCCAAGGGCGGTACGAGCAGTACTTC.